This TCR beta chain is drawn from a study of blood T cell repertoires in COVID-19. Study context: PBMCs, B-cell-depleted T cells, or T cells provided the cDNA or gDNA that made up the material.

Authors' processing steps: Scientists estimated how many nucleated cells there were by amplifying reference gene primers. Sequenced by immunoSEQ multiplex PCR; TCRdb stores in-frame clones only, minus some. V, J and clone size reflect that table, while D and trimming were determined from the DNA. The table includes around 88,000 clones, around 85% detected once. This clone came up once. Germline V gene sequence: CDR1 MDHEN, CDR2 SYDVKM. With 6 bases removed from V and 4 bases from J, the gap between germline ends came to 15 bases. This CDR3 is built from 14 residues. The chain employs TRBV28 and TRBJ1-1, with D possibly being TRBD1 (6 bases). This receptor was obtained from a woman of 80 years or more with acute or convalescent COVID-19. The sequencing sample was made of peripheral blood. CDR3 sequence: CASSRLQGSTEAFF. The CDR3 DNA sequence: TGTGCCAGCAGCCGCCTACAGGGAAGCACTGAAGCTTTCTTT.